The 25 T cell receptor beta chains in this list originate from one sample, sequenced in a study of metastatic and nonmetastatic thyroid tumors. Prior to thyroid surgery, none of the patients had received any treatment. TCRdb re-called the PCR reads via MiXCR. The sample lists over 10,000 clones, under 35% seen once, with approximately 12% in the top ten. The sequencing input was tumor tissue. These TCRs come from a female donor with papillary thyroid cancer or a benign thyroid nodule (not recorded which). Some clones in this sample may be carry-over from other donors' samples.

This clone was seen a few times. One end of the junction is discordant with germline, which a read error may explain. The V and J genes are TRBV6-1 and TRBJ2-2; TRBD2 matches at 11 bases. The germline V gene has CDR1 MNHNS and CDR2 SASEGT. The CDR3 runs to 16 residues. The CDR3 DNA follows: TGTGCCAGCAGTACCCCTAGCGGGAGGAACACCGGGGAGCTTCTTTTT. Amino acid sequence: CASSTPSGRNTGELLF.

This clone showed up just a few times. V is TRBV6-1 and J is TRBJ1-3, with D perhaps matching TRBD1 (5 bases). Trimming stripped 7 bases from V and 8 bases from J, with 21 bases between. CDR1 is MNHNS and CDR2 is SASEGT in the germline V gene. The CDR3 loop spans 15 amino acids. In DNA form, the CDR3 reads TGTGCCAGCATTAGGGGCCGGGGACCTTTAGACACCATATATTTT. Amino acids: CASIRGRGPLDTIYF.

As for this clone: With a much larger clone just one base away, this may be a read error. The identical CDR3 is also encoded by other nucleotide sequences in the sample. The J gene is TRBJ2-3, the V gene TRBV20-1; D may be TRBD1 or TRBD2 (7 bases each). The V end was cut by 5 bases, the J end by 6 bases, with 30 bases between. The germline V gene has CDR1 DFQATT and CDR2 SNEGSKA (reference sequence). The CDR3 loop spans 18 amino acids. CDR3 region: CSADTRLDREGGTDTQYF. In DNA, the CDR3 is TGCAGTGCTGATACGCGGCTAGACAGGGAGGGTGGAACGGATACGCAGTATTTT.

The gene calls are TRBV11-2 and TRBJ2-1; D is unclear. Trimming took off 5 bases at V and 6 bases at J, with 5 bases between the two ends. Germline V CDR1 and CDR2: SGHAT, FQNNGV. This CDR3 region has 11 residues. DNA for the CDR3: TGTGCCAGCAGCCACACCAATGAGCAGTTCTTC. Translation gives CASSHTNEQFF.

This clone was recorded once. The chain recombines TRBV4-1 with TRBJ1-4; 8 positions agree with TRBD1. Germline loops: CDR1 MGHRA, CDR2 YSYEKL. The CDR3 is 20 residues long. After removal of 2 bases from V and 2 bases from J, the junction contained 16 bases not matched to a gene. This chain's CDR3 is CASSQFVTGVPRSTNEKLFF. DNA of the CDR3: TGCGCCAGCAGCCAATTTGTGACAGGGGTTCCACGTAGCACTAATGAAAAACTGTTTTTT.

This clone was found many times. CDR3 bases: TGTGCCAGCAGCTTGGGTGGCCGTGGGAGCAATCAGCCCCAGCATTTT. Translating it yields CASSLGGRGSNQPQHF. The chain has TRBV5-4 and TRBJ1-5, with no clear D. Germline loops: CDR1 SGHNT, CDR2 YYREEE (reference sequence). The length of the CDR3 is 16 residues. V lost 0 bases and J lost 1, with 11 bases in between. Based on the CDR3 plus reference TRBV5-4 and TRBJ1-5, the full variable domain is ETGVTQSPTHLIKTRGQQVTLRCSSQSGHNTVSWYQQALGQGPQFIFQYYREEENGRGNFPPRFSGLQFPNYSSELNVNALELDDSALYLCASSLGGRGSNQPQHFGDGTRLSIL.

By sample share, this clone is medium-sized (0.01 to 0.1%). The rearrangement joins TRBV7-9 to TRBJ1-1; unclear D gene. V was pared by 6 bases and J by 4 bases, with 6 bases between. The CDR3 is 11 amino acids. Germline CDR1 and CDR2: SEHNR and FQNEAQ (reference sequence). The CDR3 spells CASRTITEAFF. The CDR3 region has the DNA TGTGCCAGCAGGACGATCACTGAAGCTTTCTTT.

By share, this clone counts as medium-sized. The rearrangement uses TRBV6-1 and TRBJ2-7, with TRBD2 matching 9 bases. Germline-derived CDR1 and CDR2 are MNHNS and SASEGT. The CDR3 is 14 residues long. Trimming removed 5 bases from V and 3 bases from J; junction bases left unmatched: 5. The CDR3 sequence is CASSLGLALYEQYF. The CDR3 DNA reads TGTGCCAGCAGTTTGGGACTAGCCCTCTACGAGCAGTACTTC.

This clone has only one observation. The chain combines TRBV7-2 with TRBJ1-3; no firm D call. CDR1 is SGHTA, CDR2 FQGNSA, per germline. V lost 5 bases and J lost 3, with 14 bases in between. The CDR3 is made up of 15 amino acids. For the CDR3, the DNA is TGTGCCAGCAGCCCAGGTTTGGCCAGTGGAAACACCATATATTTT. It is translated as CASSPGLASGNTIYF. Drawing the rest from reference TRBV7-2 and TRBJ1-3, the complete variable domain is GAGVSQSPSNKVTEKGKDVELRCDPISGHTALYWYRQSLGQGLEFLIYFQGNSAPDKSGLPSDRFSAERTGGSVSTLTIQRTQQEDSAVYLCASSPGLASGNTIYFGEGSWLTVV.

Ten or more counts support this clone. The chain joins TRBV20-1 to TRBJ1-2; 7 bases align to TRBD1. This CDR3 has 14 amino acids. The V segment lost 8 bases and the J segment 4 bases; nucleotides outside the gene matches: 13. Per germline, CDR1 DFQATT and CDR2 SNEGSKA (reference sequence). In DNA, the CDR3 is TGCAGTACGTACCCACCCGGGACAGCCTATGGCTACACCTTC. Amino acids: CSTYPPGTAYGYTF.

The chain links TRBV7-2 to TRBJ1-4, with 8 bases matching TRBD1. Germline V CDR1 and CDR2: SGHTA, FQGNSA. The CDR3 spans 16 residues. V gave up 5 bases and J gave up 8 bases; unmatched junction bases: 13. The CDR3 sequence: CASSLGDRGGSEKLFF. The CDR3 DNA sequence: TGTGCCAGCAGCCTGGGAGACAGGGGTGGAAGCGAAAAACTGTTTTTT.

As for this clone: The junction departs from germline at one end; a sequencing error may be responsible. The J gene is TRBJ2-5, the V gene TRBV2; 8 bases align to TRBD2. The germline CDR1 and CDR2 sequences are SNHLY and FYNNEI. This CDR3 is 16 amino acids long. The CDR3 sequence: CASSEDLAGCLETQYF. The DNA of the CDR3 is TGTGCCAGCAGCGAAGACTTAGCGGGATGCTTGGAGACCCAGTACTTC.

This clone was detected ten times or more. V usage is TRBV3-1 and J usage is TRBJ2-1; 11 bases align to TRBD2. The CDR3 length is 18 residues. The V gene end was trimmed by 5 bases and the J gene end by 4 bases; junction bases not matched to a gene: 13. Germline CDR1 LGHDT, CDR2 YNNKEL (reference sequence). The CDR3 bases are TGTGCCAGCAGCGCCTACGACTCTAGCGGGAGGCAGTACAATGAGCAGTTCTTC. It translates to CASSAYDSSGRQYNEQFF.

By share of the sample, this clone is medium-sized. V and J are TRBV7-2 and TRBJ2-2; TRBD2 aligns across 10 bases. Losses at the gene ends were 3 bases for V and 5 bases for J; bases not matched to a gene: 9. Looked up from germline, CDR1 is SGHTA and CDR2 is FQGNSA. The CDR3 contains 17 residues. CDR3 sequence: CASSLWGAGGTTGELFF. The CDR3, as DNA: TGTGCCAGCAGCTTGTGGGGAGCGGGAGGGACGACCGGGGAGCTGTTTTTT.

This clone showed up just once. The genes are TRBV7-9 and TRBJ2-5; a weak D match, TRBD2 (5 bases). Germline V gene data show CDR1 as SEHNR and CDR2 as FQNEAQ (reference sequence). Trimming cost V 5 bases and J 7 bases, with 11 bases left between them. The CDR3 sequence is 12 residues long. As DNA, the CDR3 is TGTGCCAGCAGCGACACCCGGGGGACCCAGTACTTC. It codes for CASSDTRGTQYF.

V gene TRBV5-8 combines with J gene TRBJ2-7; weak D call: TRBD2 (5 bases). CDR3 length equals 13 residues. Germline CDR1 is SGHTS and CDR2 is YDEGEE. V dropped 4 bases and J dropped 2 bases, with 10 bases sitting between them. This CDR3 reads CASSKRVPYEQYF. DNA of the CDR3: TGTGCCAGCAGCAAGAGGGTCCCCTACGAGCAGTACTTC.

This clone is medium-sized by share. The rearrangement joins TRBV9 to TRBJ2-5, with TRBD2 as a possible D gene (7 bases). The V and J ends lost 0 bases and 2 bases respectively, with 14 bases between them. CDR3 length: 16 residues. The germline gives CDR1 SGDLS, CDR2 YYNGEE. The DNA for the CDR3 is TGTGCCAGCAGCGTAGAGGGGAGGGGGAAACAAGAGACCCAGTACTTC. Translating it yields CASSVEGRGKQETQYF.

Within the sample, this clone is medium-sized. The chain recombines TRBV6-4 with TRBJ2-3; 8 nucleotides match TRBD1. CDR1 and CDR2 from the germline V gene are MRHNA and SNTAGT. The J segment lost 3 bases and the V segment lost 8 bases, leaving 22 bases of the junction unmatched. This CDR3 contains 19 residues. Here the CDR3 reads CASQLRLNRGTFITDTQYF. As DNA, the CDR3 is TGTGCCAGCCAACTGCGGCTCAACAGGGGGACGTTTATAACAGATACGCAGTATTTT.

In its sample, this clone was seen many times. With a much larger clone just one base away, this may be a read error. Other DNA sequences of this sample code for an identical CDR3. The V and J genes are TRBV24-1 and TRBJ1-2; D may be TRBD1 (5 bases). This CDR3 spans 13 amino acids. The germline gives CDR1 KGHDR, CDR2 SFDVKD. The CDR3 coding sequence is TGTGATCGGCCGGGGCGCGACTCCTATGGCTACACCTTC. Translation: CDRPGRDSYGYTF.

The chain couples TRBV12-3 or TRBV12-4 to TRBJ2-6, with D unclear. The CDR3 extends over 12 amino acids. V shed 9 bases and J shed 0 bases, with 3 bases lying between them. The CDR3 loop is CASASGANVLTF. The DNA of the CDR3 is TGTGCCAGTGCCTCTGGGGCCAACGTCCTGACTTTC.

This clone showed up just once. The rearrangement uses TRBV30 and TRBJ1-3; weak D call: TRBD1 (5 bases). Germline V CDR1 and CDR2: GTSNPN, SVGIG (reference sequence). V lost 2 bases, J lost 4 bases, and 12 bases lay in between. The CDR3 extends over 14 amino acids. CDR3 amino acids: CAWSSGGGGNTIYF. DNA for the CDR3: TGTGCCTGGAGTTCCGGGGGGGGAGGAAACACCATATATTTT.

This chain connects TRBV11-2 to TRBJ2-2; 11 bases line up with TRBD1. The V and J ends lost 5 bases and 5 bases, in that order; junction bases with no gene match: 10. The CDR3 consists of 17 residues. Germline CDR1 is SGHAT and CDR2 is FQNNGV. The CDR3 reads CASSPRRTGGETGELFF. The CDR3 bases are TGTGCCAGCAGCCCACGGCGGACAGGGGGCGAAACCGGGGAGCTGTTTTTT.

This clone was seen ten or more times. Here the CDR3 reads CASRGAGMGNTEAFF. CDR3 nucleotide sequence: TGTGCCAGCAGGGGGGCAGGAATGGGGAACACTGAAGCTTTCTTT. The chain employs TRBV7-9 and TRBJ1-1; D might be TRBD1 (6 bases). The germline CDR1 and CDR2 sequences are SEHNR and FQNEAQ (reference sequence). This CDR3 is built from 15 residues. Trimming took 6 bases from V and 1 from J, leaving 15 bases between them.

The genes are TRBV6-1 and TRBJ2-2, with D uncertain. Trimming pared 7 bases from V and 8 bases from J, leaving 17 bases between. The CDR3 has 14 amino acids. The germline V gene encodes CDR1 MNHNS and CDR2 SASEGT. DNA of the CDR3: TGTGCCAGCATGATGGCAGGCCGATCTGGGGAGCTGTTTTTT. It yields the protein CASMMAGRSGELFF.

In its sample, this clone is medium-sized. The chain's CDR3 is CASSKELGTDEKLFF. The CDR3 nucleotides are TGTGCCAGCAGCAAAGAACTCGGGACAGATGAAAAACTGTTTTTT. The chain uses TRBV7-9 and TRBJ1-4; 7 bases are shared with TRBD1. With 5 bases clipped from V and 6 bases from J, the junction kept 9 bases outside the gene matches. Looked up from germline, CDR1 is SEHNR and CDR2 is FQNEAQ (reference sequence). The CDR3 is made up of 15 amino acids.